The sequence of this T cell receptor (beta chain) was determined in a study of T cells in Graves' hyperthyroidism and ophthalmopathy. On the study more broadly: Staff took peripheral blood when the initial diagnosis was made, before any treatment began. Study conclusions and caveats: Progression to ophthalmopathy was predicted a median of about six months early.

The CDR3 sequence is 14 residues long. Deletions cut 6 bases from V and 3 bases from J, with 11 bases between. Per the germline V gene, CDR1 is MNHEY and CDR2 is SVGEGT. The TCR beta CDR3 regions underwent amplification using RNA transcripts as the source. A first-round RT-PCR of the TCR CDR3 used the HTBI primer set. Using its own MiXCR run on the multiplex PCR reads, TCRdb lists one record per CDR3 protein. The sample contains about 210,000 distinct CDR3 sequences, roughly a sixth of which appear only once. This clonotype has ten or more counts. Its antigen is still unknown. Pregnant or lactating patients were excluded, as were those with uncontrolled infection or other autoimmune disease.

The source is a man in his fifties or sixties with Graves' hyperthyroidism. The V call is TRBV6-2 or TRBV6-3, the J call TRBJ2-2, with D unresolved. What was sequenced was blood. The CDR3 is CASSKKGYTGELFF. For the CDR3, the DNA is TGTGCCAGCAGCAAAAAAGGGTACACCGGGGAGCTGTTTTTT.